This passage covers 10 T cell receptor beta chains from one sample sequenced in a study of T cell repertoires in cytomegalovirus infection. Using its own MiXCR run on the reads, TCRdb lists one record per CDR3 protein. Among about 450,000 distinct CDR3 sequences listed, roughly 31% were seen once. The specimen sequenced was PBMCs. The receptors were gathered from a human donor in good health (CMV status not recorded). Some clones in this sample may be carry-over from other donors' samples.

The table lists this clonotype with a few counts. V and J are TRBV12-3 or TRBV12-4 and TRBJ1-2, with a possible D match to TRBD1 (5 bases). V dropped 6 bases and J dropped 8 bases, with 13 bases sitting between them. The CDR3 is 12 residues long. The CDR3: CASSLAGSGYTF. As DNA, the CDR3 is TGTGCCAGCAGCTTGGCAGGGAGCGGCTACACCTTC.

The chain combines TRBV12-3 or TRBV12-4 with TRBJ1-4; no definite D call. V dropped 6 bases and J dropped 1 base, with 15 bases sitting between them. The CDR3 runs 16 residues. CDR3 sequence reads: CASSHPGAVTNEKLFF. In DNA, the CDR3 is TGTGCCAGCAGCCACCCGGGCGCGGTAACTAATGAAAAACTGTTTTTT.

This clonotype has only a few counts. The chain carries TRBV10-3 and TRBJ1-6; 9 nucleotides align to TRBD1. The CDR3 contains 15 residues. The junction had 5 bases not matched to a gene; V was cut back by 5 bases and J by 6 bases. Germline CDR1 is ENHRY and CDR2 is SYGVKD. CDR3 in DNA: TGTGCCATCAGTCATCGGGACAGGGCTAATTCACCCCTCCACTTT. This codes for CAISHRDRANSPLHF.

Concerning this clonotype itself: A much more abundant neighbour one base away suggests this may be a read error. This CDR3 fails to terminate in the conserved phenylalanine or tryptophan, so it likely reflects a read error. V gene TRBV7-8 combines with J gene TRBJ2-2; 12 bases are a match to TRBD1. Germline V gene lookup returns CDR1 SGHVS and CDR2 FQNEAQ. The CDR3 runs 15 residues. V trimming: 6 bases; J trimming: 6 bases; junction bases outside the gene matches: 5. The DNA for the CDR3 is TGTGCCAGCAGACGGGGACAGGGGGCGCCCGGGGAGCTGTTTTTG. Its translation is CASRRGQGAPGELFL.

This rearrangement joins TRBV6-8 to TRBJ2-7; D may be TRBD1 (6 bases). Deletions cut 2 bases from V and 1 base from J, with 9 bases between. The CDR3 length is 14 residues. Germline CDR1 MNHGY, CDR2 SAAAGT. CDR3 protein: CASSYGQSSYEQYF. CDR3 in DNA: TGTGCCAGCAGTTACGGACAGTCTTCCTACGAGCAGTACTTC.

For this clonotype: The junction differs from germline at one of its ends, possibly a read error. J is TRBJ2-7 and V is TRBV7-8, with D possibly TRBD2 on 6 matching bases. The CDR3 is 12 amino acids. Germline-derived CDR1 and CDR2 are SGHVS and FQNEAQ. The CDR3 sequence: CANSQGTCAQSF. The CDR3 DNA is TGTGCCAACAGCCAAGGGACTTGCGCGCAGTCCTTC.

On this clonotype: The junction differs from germline at one of its ends, possibly a read error. The chain has TRBV4-1 and TRBJ1-2, with a possible D match to TRBD1 (6 bases). CDR3 size: 15 residues. From germline, CDR1 is MGHRA and CDR2 YSYEKL. The CDR3, as DNA: TGTGCCAGCAGCCAAGATTTGGGGGCTATAGGAGGCTACACCTTC. This encodes CASSQDLGAIGGYTF.

CDR3 DNA: TGTGCCAGCAGCCCAACTAGCGGCGATTACAATGAGCAGTTCTTC. Amino acid sequence: CASSPTSGDYNEQFF. The V gene is TRBV12-3 or TRBV12-4, the J gene TRBJ2-1; 8 nucleotides match TRBD2. The CDR3 has 15 residues. V shed 6 bases, J shed 4 bases, and the junction held 8 bases outside the gene matches.

This clonotype was seen a few times. CDR3: CASSPGTSSHEQFF. CDR3 nucleotides: TGCGCCAGCAGCCCTGGGACTAGCTCCCATGAGCAGTTCTTC. The chain employs TRBV10-1 and TRBJ2-1; TRBD2 agrees at 9 bases. Germline V lookup: CDR1 WNHNN, CDR2 SYGVQD (reference sequence). The CDR3 runs 14 residues. The ends lost 6 bases at V and 8 bases at J; junction bases unmatched: 8.

About this clonotype itself: Being one base from a much bigger clone, this may be a read error. This CDR3 fails to terminate in the conserved phenylalanine or tryptophan, so it likely reflects a read error. V usage is TRBV5-4 and J usage is TRBJ2-3, with 16 bases lining up with TRBD2. The V gene's germline CDR1 is SGHNT and CDR2 YYREEE (reference sequence). CDR3 length: 17 residues. V shed 4 bases, J shed 4 bases, and the junction held 6 bases outside the gene matches. CDR3: CASSPGLAGGPADTQYL. In DNA, the CDR3 is TGTGCCAGCAGCCCGGGACTAGCGGGGGGGCCAGCAGATACGCAGTATTTG.